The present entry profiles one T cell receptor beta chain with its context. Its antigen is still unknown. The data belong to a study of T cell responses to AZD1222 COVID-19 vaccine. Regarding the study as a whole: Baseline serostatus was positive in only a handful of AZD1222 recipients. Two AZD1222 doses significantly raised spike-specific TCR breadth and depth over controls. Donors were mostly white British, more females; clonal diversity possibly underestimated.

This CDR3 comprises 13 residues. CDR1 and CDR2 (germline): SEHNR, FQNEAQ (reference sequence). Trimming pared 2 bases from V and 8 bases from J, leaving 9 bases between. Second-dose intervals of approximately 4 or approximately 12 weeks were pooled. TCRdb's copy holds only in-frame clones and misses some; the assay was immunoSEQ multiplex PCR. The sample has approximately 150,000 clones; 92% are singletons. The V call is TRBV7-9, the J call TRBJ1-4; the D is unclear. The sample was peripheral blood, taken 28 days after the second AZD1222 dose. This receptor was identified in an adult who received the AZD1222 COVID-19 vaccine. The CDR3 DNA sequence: TGTGCCAGCAGCTTAAGTAGGGAGGAAAAACTGTTTTTT. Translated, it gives CASSLSREEKLFF.